This T cell receptor (beta chain) was obtained from a study of blood T cells in healthy people across ages. The study's findings and limits: A roughly linear fall in TCR beta diversity per million T cells was seen with increasing age. The long-lived group displayed more naive CD4+ cells, plus higher diversity, than the aged donors did.

Germline loops: CDR1 LNHNV, CDR2 YYDKDF (reference sequence). The CDR3 sequence is 15 residues long. This clonotype turned up a few times. The antigen is unknown. Sequence at one end of the junction differs from germline and may be a read error. Combining a sample-barcoded 5' primer with a J-beta primer mix, a second PCR ran for roughly 6 to 11 cycles. Sequencing recovered at least 2.5 million CDR3-containing paired-end reads from each sample. MiXCR, run by TCRdb on the 5' RACE reads, gives a single entry per CDR3 protein. The sample shows around 1,500,000 distinct CDR3 sequences, over 25% of them seen only once.

This clonotype originated in a woman under 40 in good health. J is TRBJ2-1 and V is TRBV15, with 7 bases that match TRBD1. Sample: blood. In nucleotides, the CDR3 is TGTACCACCAGCAGAGACGGGTTTGTTTCTAGACAGGGGTTCTTC. Translating gives CTTSRDGFVSRQGFF.